This TCR beta chain was found in a study of cytomegalovirus exposure and HLA in healthy donors. Overall study findings and caveats: Data from an earlier analysis indicated that most TCR beta V segments were productive either about 90% or about 30% of the time. The study flagged around 150 TCR beta chains as cytomegalovirus-associated.

With 60 Vbeta and 13 Jbeta primers, the PCR was carried out. The assay was immunoSEQ multiplex PCR, and TCRdb's table has in-frame clones only and misses some. The sample has roughly 150,000 clones, approximately 80% seen once. This clone was seen only a few times. No antigen is known for it. This CDR3 spans 15 amino acids. Germline lookup yields CDR1 LGHNA and CDR2 YNFKEQ. V shed 0 bases and J shed 4 bases, with 9 bases lying between them. This sequence originates from a woman in her thirties or forties in good health and CMV-seropositive. Sequenced input: PBMCs. The chain carries TRBV4-2 and TRBJ1-4; D unclear. The CDR3 region is CASSQERHNNEKLFF. The CDR3 region has the DNA TGTGCCAGCAGCCAAGAGAGACATAATAATGAAAAACTGTTTTTT.